What follows describes a single T cell receptor (beta chain). Germline V lookup: CDR1 SGHNT, CDR2 YENEEA. Trimming removed 0 bases from V and 5 bases from J, with 10 bases in between. CDR3 length: 14 residues. These data come from a study of technical replicates of blood from several donors. Profiling relied on immunoSEQ multiplex PCR, and the TCRdb table lists in-frame clones only, not all of them. The sample yields about 82,000 clones, approximately 96% seen once. The clonotype was recovered from a human donor in good health. The chain couples TRBV11-3 to TRBJ2-5; D is possibly TRBD2 (6 bases). Sequenced input: T cells isolated from PBMCs. This CDR3 is CASSLDAGRETQYF. CDR3 in DNA: TGTGCCAGCAGCTTAGATGCAGGGAGGGAGACCCAGTACTTC.